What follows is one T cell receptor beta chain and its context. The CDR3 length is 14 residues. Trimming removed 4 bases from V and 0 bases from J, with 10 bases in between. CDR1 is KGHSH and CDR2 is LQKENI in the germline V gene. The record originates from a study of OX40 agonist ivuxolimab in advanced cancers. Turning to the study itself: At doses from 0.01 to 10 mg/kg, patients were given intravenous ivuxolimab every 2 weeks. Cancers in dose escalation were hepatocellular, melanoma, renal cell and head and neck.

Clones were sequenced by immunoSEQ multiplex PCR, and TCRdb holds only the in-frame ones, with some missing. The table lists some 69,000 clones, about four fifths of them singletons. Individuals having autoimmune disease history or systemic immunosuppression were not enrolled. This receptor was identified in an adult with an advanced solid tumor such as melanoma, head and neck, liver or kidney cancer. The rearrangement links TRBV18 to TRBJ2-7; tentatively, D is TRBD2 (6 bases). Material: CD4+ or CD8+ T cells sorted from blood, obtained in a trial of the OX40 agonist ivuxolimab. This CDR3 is CASSLRGGSYEQYF. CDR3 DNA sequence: TGTGCCAGCTCACTCCGGGGAGGCTCCTACGAGCAGTACTTC.